The present T cell receptor beta chain was sequenced within a study of sequential checkpoint blockade in melanoma. This sample's treatment: randomized to nivolumab then ipilimumab (arm A) or the reverse (arm B). Germline CDR1 and CDR2: MNHGY and SAAAGT. The junction had 10 bases not matched to a gene; V was cut back by 10 bases and J by 1 base. The CDR3 has 14 residues. Profiling relied on immunoSEQ multiplex PCR, and the TCRdb table lists in-frame clones only, not all of them. The sample comprises 3,500 to 5,000 clones, 20% to 25% of which are singletons, and about 4% rests with the top ten. Only a few counts were recorded for this clone.

This TCR was sampled from a human donor with melanoma. The material sequenced was tumor tissue (inferred from file names), taken from a patient given nivolumab and ipilimumab in sequence. The V and J genes are TRBV6-8 and TRBJ2-7; 7 bases fit TRBD1. The CDR3: CATRLGTASYEQYF. In DNA form, the CDR3 reads TGTGCCACCCGATTGGGGACAGCATCCTACGAGCAGTACTTC.